This is a list of T cell receptor beta chains from one sample in a study of OX40 agonist ivuxolimab in advanced cancers. Sequencing used immunoSEQ multiplex PCR; TCRdb keeps in-frame clones, though not all of them. Of some 68,000 clones listed, about 89% are singletons. The sequences come from CD4+ or CD8+ T cells sorted from blood, collected in a trial of the OX40 agonist ivuxolimab. These receptors came from an adult with an advanced solid tumor such as melanoma, head and neck, liver or kidney cancer. The CDR3 runs from the conserved cysteine through the conserved F or W. D genes are given only for firm matches. Rows give clone size only sometimes, using once, few, many, or a class for an expanded clone.

clone size: NA; V gene: TRBV19; D gene: TRBD2; J gene: TRBJ2-7; CDR3 DNA: TGTGCCAGTAGTACGACCGGGACTAGCGGGAGCTACGAGCAGTACTTC; CDR3 protein: CASSTTGTSGSYEQYF
clone size: NA; V gene: TRBV19; D gene: NA; J gene: TRBJ1-6; CDR3 DNA: TGTGCCAGCGCACGGGACGGCCTGGGGAATTCACCCCTCCACTTT; CDR3 protein: CASARDGLGNSPLHF
clone size: NA; V gene: TRBV6-1; D gene: NA; J gene: TRBJ1-1; CDR3 DNA: TGTGCCAGCAGTTACCCGCAAGCTTTCTTT; CDR3 protein: CASSYPQAFF
clone size: NA; V gene: TRBV5-1; D gene: NA; J gene: TRBJ1-1; CDR3 DNA: TGCGCCAGCAACCTAATGTCCCCGGGGGCCGGCACTGAAGCTTTCTTT; CDR3 protein: CASNLMSPGAGTEAFF
clone size: NA; V gene: TRBV29-1; D gene: TRBD1; J gene: TRBJ2-5; CDR3 DNA: TGCAGCGTTACCGGACAGGGAACGCAAGAGACCCAGTACTTC; CDR3 protein: CSVTGQGTQETQYF
clone size: NA; V gene: TRBV9; D gene: NA; J gene: TRBJ1-1; CDR3 DNA: TGTGCCAGCAGCGTAGTAGGAACAGGAGCTGAAGCTTTCTTT; CDR3 protein: CASSVVGTGAEAFF
clone size: NA; V gene: TRBV28; D gene: NA; J gene: TRBJ1-4; CDR3 DNA: TGTGCCAGCAGCTCACCAGGGACCAATGAAAAACTGTTTTTT; CDR3 protein: CASSSPGTNEKLFF
clone size: NA; V gene: TRBV6-1; D gene: NA; J gene: TRBJ1-6; CDR3 DNA: TGTGCCAGCAGTGTCGGCAATTCACCCCTCCACTTT; CDR3 protein: CASSVGNSPLHF
clone size: NA; V gene: TRBV7-9; D gene: NA; J gene: TRBJ2-5; CDR3 DNA: TGTGCCAGCAGCGAACAAGAGACCCAGTACTTC; CDR3 protein: CASSEQETQYF
clone size: once; V gene: TRBV5-5; D gene: NA; J gene: TRBJ1-3; CDR3 DNA: TGTGCCAGCAGTTCCGACAGGCGAGGAAACACCATATATTTT; CDR3 protein: CASSSDRRGNTIYF
clone size: once; V gene: TRBV27; D gene: TRBD1; J gene: TRBJ2-3; CDR3 DNA: TGTGCCAGCTCGGGACAGGGGTTTTTGGATACGCAGTATTTT; CDR3 protein: CASSGQGFLDTQYF
clone size: NA; V gene: TRBV2; D gene: NA; J gene: TRBJ2-3; CDR3 DNA: TGTGCCAGCAGGGCGGCAGATACGCAGTATTTT; CDR3 protein: CASRAADTQYF
clone size: NA; V gene: TRBV2; D gene: NA; J gene: TRBJ1-2; CDR3 DNA: TGTGCCAGCATAGGGACGACTAACTATGGCTACACCTTC; CDR3 protein: CASIGTTNYGYTF
clone size: NA; V gene: TRBV6-5; D gene: NA; J gene: TRBJ2-5; CDR3 DNA: TGTGCCAGCAGTTACTCGGTTCAAAGGGAGACCCAGTACTTC; CDR3 protein: CASSYSVQRETQYF
clone size: NA; V gene: TRBV28; D gene: NA; J gene: TRBJ1-4; CDR3 DNA: TGTGCCAGCAGGCAACCTACAGGGAGGGGTAATGAAAAACTGTTTTTT; CDR3 protein: CASRQPTGRGNEKLFF
clone size: NA; V gene: TRBV19; D gene: TRBD1; J gene: TRBJ1-3; CDR3 DNA: TGTGCCAGCAACACAGGGGTCAAAGGAAACACCATATATTTT; CDR3 protein: CASNTGVKGNTIYF
clone size: NA; V gene: TRBV5-5; D gene: NA; J gene: TRBJ1-6; CDR3 DNA: TGTGCCAGCAGCTTGGTGGGGGAAATCAATTCACCCCTCCACTTT; CDR3 protein: CASSLVGEINSPLHF
clone size: NA; V gene: TRBV5-4; D gene: NA; J gene: TRBJ2-6; CDR3 DNA: TGTGCCAGCAGCTTGTCTAGCTCTGGGGCCAACGTCCTGACTTTC; CDR3 protein: CASSLSSSGANVLTF
clone size: NA; V gene: TRBV9; D gene: NA; J gene: TRBJ1-2; CDR3 DNA: TGTGCCAGCAGCGCCCACCCCGGCTACACCTTC; CDR3 protein: CASSAHPGYTF
clone size: NA; V gene: TRBV18; D gene: NA; J gene: TRBJ2-1; CDR3 DNA: TGTGCCAGCTCACCACGGACCCGGTGGGGTGAGCAGTTCTTC; CDR3 protein: CASSPRTRWGEQFF
clone size: once; V gene: TRBV5-8; D gene: NA; J gene: TRBJ1-1; CDR3 DNA: TGTGCCAGCAGCAAGGGAATCTTAAACACTGAAGCTTTCTTT; CDR3 protein: CASSKGILNTEAFF
clone size: NA; V gene: TRBV6-5; D gene: TRBD2; J gene: TRBJ2-5; CDR3 DNA: TGTGCCAGCAGTTACTCAAGGACTAGCGGAAAAGAGACCCAGTACTTC; CDR3 protein: CASSYSRTSGKETQYF
clone size: NA; V gene: TRBV23-1; D gene: NA; J gene: TRBJ1-2; CDR3 DNA: TGCGCCAGCAGTCAATCGTCCCGAAGCCATGGCTACACCTTC; CDR3 protein: CASSQSSRSHGYTF
clone size: NA; V gene: TRBV20-1; D gene: NA; J gene: TRBJ2-2; CDR3 DNA: TGCAGTGTCAGAGAGCCCGGGGAGCTGTTTTTT; CDR3 protein: CSVREPGELFF
clone size: NA; V gene: TRBV5-6; D gene: NA; J gene: TRBJ2-7; CDR3 DNA: TGTGCCAGCAGCTGGGGGTATAGCTCCTACGAGCAGTACTTC; CDR3 protein: CASSWGYSSYEQYF
clone size: NA; V gene: TRBV6-5; D gene: TRBD1; J gene: TRBJ1-6; CDR3 DNA: TGTGCCAGCAGCCGACAGGGGGATAATTCACCCCTCCACTTT; CDR3 protein: CASSRQGDNSPLHF
clone size: NA; V gene: TRBV30; D gene: TRBD1; J gene: TRBJ1-5; CDR3 DNA: TGTGCCTGGAGTCCGGGACAGAGTTTTCAGCCCCAGCATTTT; CDR3 protein: CAWSPGQSFQPQHF
clone size: NA; V gene: TRBV4-3; D gene: NA; J gene: TRBJ1-2; CDR3 DNA: TGCGCCAGCAGCCAAGATCTACCAGAAGTGAGGGGCTACACCTTC; CDR3 protein: CASSQDLPEVRGYTF
clone size: many; V gene: TRBV4-1; D gene: NA; J gene: TRBJ1-5; CDR3 DNA: TGCGCCAGCAGCCGTACTCAGGTCCGGGGCAATCAGCCCCAGCATTTT; CDR3 protein: CASSRTQVRGNQPQHF
clone size: NA; V gene: TRBV10-3; D gene: NA; J gene: TRBJ1-2; CDR3 DNA: TGTGCCATCAGTGGGGGGGATGGCTACACCTTC; CDR3 protein: CAISGGDGYTF
clone size: NA; V gene: TRBV27; D gene: NA; J gene: TRBJ2-7; CDR3 DNA: TGTGCCAGCAGTGAGGTCGGGGGTGCATACTACGAGCAGTACTTC; CDR3 protein: CASSEVGGAYYEQYF
clone size: NA; V gene: TRBV2; D gene: NA; J gene: TRBJ1-2; CDR3 DNA: TGTGCCAGCAGTGAATCGGGCATCTCTGGCTATGGCTACACCTTC; CDR3 protein: CASSESGISGYGYTF
clone size: once; V gene: TRBV5-4; D gene: TRBD1; J gene: TRBJ2-3; CDR3 DNA: TGTGCCAGCAGCCGGCCCTTTGGACAGGGAGGTCCCTACACAGATACGCAGTATTTT; CDR3 protein: CASSRPFGQGGPYTDTQYF
clone size: NA; V gene: TRBV5-5; D gene: NA; J gene: TRBJ2-1; CDR3 DNA: TGTGCCAGCACCCTAGCGAGCTCCTACAATGAGCAGTTCTTC; CDR3 protein: CASTLASSYNEQFF
clone size: NA; V gene: TRBV29-1; D gene: NA; J gene: TRBJ2-3; CDR3 DNA: TGCAGCGGGGACTCGAGCACAGATACGCAGTATTTT; CDR3 protein: CSGDSSTDTQYF
clone size: NA; V gene: TRBV18; D gene: TRBD1; J gene: TRBJ2-7; CDR3 DNA: TGTGCCAGCTCACCAGGGACAGGCGTCTCCTACGAGCAGTACTTC; CDR3 protein: CASSPGTGVSYEQYF